The 20 T cell receptor beta chains given below trace back to one sample, sequenced in a study of T cells in Graves' hyperthyroidism and ophthalmopathy. Amplified TCR beta CDR3 regions came from RNA transcripts. First-round RT-PCR with HTBI primers amplified the TCR CDR3 region. MiXCR was run by TCRdb on the multiplex PCR reads, yielding one entry per CDR3 protein. The profile shows fewer than 550,000 distinct CDR3 sequences, approximately 24% of them singletons. The sequenced sample consisted of blood. The receptors were gathered from a woman aged 25 to 39 with Graves' ophthalmopathy.

Many counts were recorded for this clonotype. This rearrangement joins TRBV12-3 or TRBV12-4 to TRBJ1-1, with 7 nucleotides matching TRBD1. The CDR3 contains 15 residues. V lost 6 bases, J lost 2 bases, and 9 bases stayed unmatched. The CDR3 region is CASSQGQLLNTEAFF. As DNA, the CDR3 is TGTGCCAGCAGCCAGGGACAGTTACTTAACACTGAAGCTTTCTTT.

This clonotype was seen repeatedly, ten times or more. This chain links TRBV6-1 with TRBJ2-5; D call uncertain. The length of the CDR3 is 13 residues. Germline CDR1 is MNHNS and CDR2 is SASEGT. Deletions cut 3 bases from V and 4 bases from J, with 9 bases between. The DNA for the CDR3 is TGTGCCAGCAGTGACGGGTTAGGAGAGACCCAGTACTTC. Protein product: CASSDGLGETQYF.

This clonotype has a handful of counts. The chain employs TRBV6-1 and TRBJ1-6; unclear D gene. V was clipped by 3 bases and J by 3 bases, with 9 bases between them. Germline CDR1 reads MNHNS; CDR2 reads SASEGT. The CDR3 is made up of 15 amino acids. DNA for the CDR3: TGTGCCAGCAGTGATCTGGACGGCTATAATTCACCCCTCCACTTT. It is translated as CASSDLDGYNSPLHF.

The chain has TRBV6-2 or TRBV6-3 and TRBJ1-1; 8 bases are a match to TRBD1. Germline-derived CDR1 and CDR2 are MNHEY and SVGEGT. V was pared by 4 bases and J by 4 bases, with 5 bases of the junction left unmatched. This CDR3 has 14 amino acids. The CDR3 loop is CASSSGQGVTEAFF. In DNA form, the CDR3 reads TGTGCCAGCAGTTCTGGACAGGGCGTCACTGAAGCTTTCTTT.

This clonotype occurred many times. The J gene is TRBJ1-2, the V gene TRBV6-1, with D maybe TRBD1 (5 bases). Looked up from germline, CDR1 is MNHNS and CDR2 is SASEGT. CDR3 length equals 12 residues. The V and J ends lost 5 bases and 8 bases respectively, with 12 bases between them. In DNA, the CDR3 is TGTGCCAGCAGTAGGGGTACCTGGGGCTACACCTTC. Its protein product is CASSRGTWGYTF.

This clonotype was observed a handful of times. The chain combines TRBV6-2 or TRBV6-3 with TRBJ2-2; D not resolved. The CDR3 covers 14 residues. Germline CDR1 reads MNHEY; CDR2 reads SVGEGT. Trimming left V 6 bases short and J 6 bases short, with 14 bases between. The CDR3 nucleotides read TGTGCCAGCAGGAAGGGCCCGACCCCCGGGGAGCTGTTTTTT. Protein: CASRKGPTPGELFF.

In its sample, this clonotype was seen many times. This rearrangement joins TRBV4-1 to TRBJ1-2, with a weak D call TRBD1 (6 bases). This CDR3 region has 15 residues. Trimming stripped 2 bases from V and 5 bases from J, with 15 bases between. Germline values: CDR1 MGHRA, CDR2 YSYEKL. The CDR3: CASSQQGRYQYGYTF. In DNA form, the CDR3 reads TGCGCCAGCAGCCAACAGGGGCGCTATCAGTATGGCTACACCTTC.

At least ten counts were recorded for this clonotype. The chain has TRBV6-5 and TRBJ1-1, with no clear D. Germline CDR1 is MNHEY and CDR2 is SVGAGI. The CDR3 covers 14 residues. The V end was cut by 7 bases, the J end by 1 base, with 13 bases between. The CDR3 DNA follows: TGTGCCAGCACCATTGCCCATCAGAACACTGAAGCTTTCTTT. Translating it yields CASTIAHQNTEAFF.

This clonotype was seen many times. This sequence joins TRBV20-1 and TRBJ2-5, with 7 bases fitting TRBD2. This CDR3 comprises 17 residues. CDR1 and CDR2 from the germline V gene are DFQATT and SNEGSKA (reference sequence). With 2 bases clipped from V and 1 base from J, the junction kept 13 bases outside the gene matches. The CDR3: CSARQIYRGLVQETQYF. CDR3 in DNA: TGCAGTGCTAGACAAATTTATCGCGGACTAGTCCAAGAGACCCAGTACTTC.

The chain has TRBV2 and TRBJ2-7, with D perhaps matching TRBD1 (5 bases). V lost 5 bases and J lost 5, with 13 bases in between. Germline V lookup: CDR1 SNHLY, CDR2 FYNNEI. The CDR3 has 13 residues. The CDR3 protein is CASSIGRVHEQYF. CDR3 nucleotides: TGTGCCAGCAGTATTGGCAGGGTCCACGAGCAGTACTTC.

V and J are TRBV2 and TRBJ2-2, with D unresolved. This CDR3 spans 13 amino acids. Trimming pared 7 bases from V and 5 bases from J, leaving 11 bases between. Germline V gene lookup returns CDR1 SNHLY and CDR2 FYNNEI. CDR3 residues: CASTWTHTGELFF. The CDR3 DNA sequence: TGTGCCAGCACTTGGACCCATACCGGGGAGCTGTTTTTT.

This clonotype was detected a few times. The rearrangement joins TRBV12-3 or TRBV12-4 to TRBJ1-2; D gene unclear. CDR3 length: 12 amino acids. Trimming left V 7 bases short and J 4 bases short, with 10 bases between. CDR3 nucleotide sequence: TGTGCCAGCACCGACGATAGCTATGGCTACACCTTC. Encoded protein: CASTDDSYGYTF.

This clonotype was detected only a few times. CDR3 DNA sequence: TGTGCCTGGAGTCCGGACAGGGGGAACTATGGCTACACCTTC. Translated: CAWSPDRGNYGYTF. V gene TRBV30 combines with J gene TRBJ1-2, with 10 bases identical to TRBD1. CDR3 length: 14 amino acids. Trimming removed 2 bases from V and 2 bases from J; junction bases left unmatched: 2. Germline V gives CDR1 GTSNPN, CDR2 SVGIG (reference sequence).

A remark on this clonotype: A much larger clone differs from this one at a single base, so this may be a read error. The chain joins TRBV5-1 to TRBJ2-2; D is unresolved. This CDR3 has 12 amino acids. CDR1 is SGHRS and CDR2 is YFSETQ in the germline V gene. In DNA form, the CDR3 reads TGCTCCAGCAGCGTTCAAACCGGGGAGCTGTTTTTT. The encoded protein is CSSSVQTGELFF.

This clonotype was detected a few times. The chain carries TRBV19 and TRBJ1-2; D is unclear. Trimming shortened V by 3 bases and J by 7 bases, and 15 bases separated the two germline ends. The CDR3 runs 14 residues. Germline CDR1 LNHDA, CDR2 SQIVND (reference sequence). This CDR3 is CASSMGRYDAGYTF. The DNA for the CDR3 is TGTGCCAGTAGTATGGGCAGGTACGACGCTGGCTACACCTTC.

The sample holds many counts of this clonotype. Germline is not matched at one junction end, which may reflect a read error. The chain has TRBV24-1 and TRBJ2-4, with 7 positions matching TRBD1. The CDR3 covers 15 residues. CDR1 and CDR2 (germline): KGHDR, SFDVKD. For the CDR3, the DNA is TGTGCCACCAGATGGGACAGAACAGCCAAAAACATTAAGTACTTC. Its translation: CATRWDRTAKNIKYF.

This chain joins TRBV28 and TRBJ1-5; no definite D call. The CDR3 covers 15 residues. V was cut by 5 bases and J by 2 bases, with 13 bases left in between. CDR1 is MDHEN, CDR2 SYDVKM, per germline. The CDR3 bases are TGTGCCAGCAGTCTCCGATATCGCGGCAATCAGCCCCAGCATTTT. As protein: CASSLRYRGNQPQHF.

The chain uses TRBV7-9 and TRBJ2-7; D might be TRBD2 (6 bases). The germline V gene has CDR1 SEHNR and CDR2 FQNEAQ (reference sequence). Trimming stripped 4 bases from V and 2 bases from J, with 12 bases between. The CDR3 covers 14 residues. The CDR3 here is CASSWGGPTYEQYF. The CDR3, as DNA: TGTGCCAGCAGCTGGGGAGGTCCCACCTACGAGCAGTACTTC.

Concerning this clonotype: The junction shows a germline mismatch at one end, possibly a read error. The chain is built from TRBV18 and TRBJ2-5; TRBD2 might be the D (6 bases). The CDR3 loop spans 14 amino acids. Germline V lookup: CDR1 KGHSH, CDR2 LQKENI. The CDR3 here is CASSPSFGGETRYF. For the CDR3, the DNA is TGTGCCAGCTCACCAAGCTTCGGAGGGGAGACCCGGTACTTC.

This clonotype has only a few counts. This chain uses TRBV6-1 with TRBJ1-1, with D uncertain. Germline V lookup: CDR1 MNHNS, CDR2 SASEGT. This CDR3 comprises 13 residues. V lost 7 bases, J lost 6 bases, and 15 bases lay in between. Here the CDR3 reads CASMYGEEAEAFF. As DNA, the CDR3 is TGTGCCAGCATGTACGGAGAAGAAGCTGAAGCTTTCTTT.